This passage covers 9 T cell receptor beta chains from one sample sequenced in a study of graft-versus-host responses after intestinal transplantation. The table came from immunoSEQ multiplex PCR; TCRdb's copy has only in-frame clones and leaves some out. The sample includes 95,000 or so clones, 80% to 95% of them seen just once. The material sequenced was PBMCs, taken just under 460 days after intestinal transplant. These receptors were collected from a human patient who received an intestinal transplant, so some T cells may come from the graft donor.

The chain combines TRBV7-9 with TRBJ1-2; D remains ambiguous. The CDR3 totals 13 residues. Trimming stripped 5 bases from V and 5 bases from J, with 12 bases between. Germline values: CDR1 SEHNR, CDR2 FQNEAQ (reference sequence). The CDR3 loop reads CASSPPGVYGYTF. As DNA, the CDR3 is TGTGCCAGCAGCCCGCCCGGGGTGTATGGCTACACCTTC.

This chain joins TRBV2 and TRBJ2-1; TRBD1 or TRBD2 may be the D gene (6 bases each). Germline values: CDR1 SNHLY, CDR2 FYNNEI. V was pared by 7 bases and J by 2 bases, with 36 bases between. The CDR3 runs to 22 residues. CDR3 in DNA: TGTGCCAGCACCCCCTTGCTGATCTCCCAATCCCGCTATGGGGGGCCCTACAATGAGCAGTTCTTC. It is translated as CASTPLLISQSRYGGPYNEQFF.

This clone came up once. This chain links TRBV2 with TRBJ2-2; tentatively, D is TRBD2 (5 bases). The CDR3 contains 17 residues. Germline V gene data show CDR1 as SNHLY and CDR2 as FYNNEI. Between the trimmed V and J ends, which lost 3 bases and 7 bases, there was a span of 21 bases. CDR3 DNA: TGTGCCAGCAGTGAGTGGTTGGAAGGGCGGGCCCTCGGGGAGCTGTTTTTT. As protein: CASSEWLEGRALGELFF.

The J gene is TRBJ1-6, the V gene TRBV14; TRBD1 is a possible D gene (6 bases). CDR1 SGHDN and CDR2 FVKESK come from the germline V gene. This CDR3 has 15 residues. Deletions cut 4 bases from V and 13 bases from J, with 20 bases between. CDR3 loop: CASSRGGWYGQPLHF. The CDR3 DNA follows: TGTGCCAGCAGCCGTGGGGGCTGGTACGGGCAGCCCCTCCACTTT.

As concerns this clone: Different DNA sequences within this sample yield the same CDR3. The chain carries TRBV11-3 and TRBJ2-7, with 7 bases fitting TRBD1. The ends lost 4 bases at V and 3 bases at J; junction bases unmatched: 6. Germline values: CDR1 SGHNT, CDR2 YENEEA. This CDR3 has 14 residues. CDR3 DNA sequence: TGTGCCAGCAGCTCAGGGGGATCCAACTACGAGCAGTACTTC. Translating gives CASSSGGSNYEQYF.

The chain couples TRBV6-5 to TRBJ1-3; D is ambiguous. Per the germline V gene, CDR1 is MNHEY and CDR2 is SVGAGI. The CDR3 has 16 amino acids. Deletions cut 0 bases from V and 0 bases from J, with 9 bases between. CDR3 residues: CASSYSKAASGNTIYF. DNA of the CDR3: TGTGCCAGCAGTTACTCGAAGGCAGCCTCTGGAAACACCATATATTTT.

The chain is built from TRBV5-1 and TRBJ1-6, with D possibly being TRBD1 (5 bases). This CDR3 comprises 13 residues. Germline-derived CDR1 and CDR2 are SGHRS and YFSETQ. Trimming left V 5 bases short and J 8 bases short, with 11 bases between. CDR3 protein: CASRYEGDSPLHF. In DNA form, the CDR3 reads TGCGCCAGCAGGTACGAAGGGGATTCACCCCTCCACTTT.

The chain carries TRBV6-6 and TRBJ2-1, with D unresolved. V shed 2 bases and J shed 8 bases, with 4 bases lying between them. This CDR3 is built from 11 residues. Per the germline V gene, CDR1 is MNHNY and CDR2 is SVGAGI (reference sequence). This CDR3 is CASSYGYEQFF. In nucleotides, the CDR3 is TGTGCCAGCAGTTACGGGTATGAGCAGTTCTTC.

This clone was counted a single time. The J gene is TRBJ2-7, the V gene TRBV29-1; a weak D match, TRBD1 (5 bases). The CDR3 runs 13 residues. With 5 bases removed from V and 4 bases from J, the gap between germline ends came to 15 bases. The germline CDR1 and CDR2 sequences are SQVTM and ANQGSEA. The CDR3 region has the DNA TGCAGCGTTCGGGCAGGGTCTGCGTACGAGCAGTACTTC. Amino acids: CSVRAGSAYEQYF.